A single sample is the source of the 19 T cell receptor beta chains below, sequenced in a study of blood T cell repertoires in COVID-19. Measured with immunoSEQ multiplex PCR; TCRdb has only the in-frame clones, and not every one. This table holds over 45,000 clones, roughly 87% found once. Sequenced material: peripheral blood. These receptor sequences come from a man aged 55-75 years with active COVID-19.

The chain uses TRBV27 and TRBJ2-2; tentative D call: TRBD2 (6 bases). The germline V and J ends were trimmed by 4 bases and 2 bases, with 17 bases remaining between them. Germline CDR1 MNHEY, CDR2 SMNVEV (reference sequence). The CDR3 spans 17 residues. DNA for the CDR3: TGTGCCAGCAGTTCCTCCCGGGGGATGGTAAACACCGGGGAGCTGTTTTTT. Translated, it gives CASSSSRGMVNTGELFF.

This clone was seen a handful of times. The genes are TRBV9 and TRBJ2-7; D perhaps matches TRBD2 (5 bases). The CDR3 covers 14 residues. Trimming took 4 bases from V and 1 from J, leaving 12 bases between them. Germline V lookup: CDR1 SGDLS, CDR2 YYNGEE. The CDR3 region has the DNA TGTGCCAGCAGCCAAACGGGATTATCCTACGAGCAGTACTTC. It specifies CASSQTGLSYEQYF.

The chain couples TRBV7-3 to TRBJ2-7; TRBD2 is a possible D gene (6 bases). The CDR3 spans 14 residues. Trimming pared 1 base from V and 4 bases from J, leaving 11 bases between. Germline loops: CDR1 SGHTA, CDR2 FQGTGA. CDR3 sequence: CASSLNGAGYEQYF. The CDR3 coding sequence is TGTGCCAGCAGCTTAAACGGGGCGGGGTACGAGCAGTACTTC. Supplemented by reference TRBV7-3 and TRBJ2-7, the full variable domain reads GAGVSQTPSNKVTEKGKYVELRCDPISGHTALYWYRQSLGQGPEFLIYFQGTGAADDSGLPNDRFFAVRPEGSVSTLKIQRTERGDSAVYLCASSLNGAGYEQYFGPGTRLTVT.

The rearrangement links TRBV3-1 (or the pseudogene TRBV3-2) to TRBJ1-5, with a tentative D call TRBD1 (5 bases). Germline V gene lookup returns CDR1 LGHDT and CDR2 YNNKEL (reference sequence). Trimming removed 4 bases at V and 0 bases at J, with 10 bases between. This CDR3 contains 15 residues. The CDR3 nucleotides read TGTGCCAGCAGCCCGGGACTTTATAGCAATCAGCCCCAGCATTTT. It is translated as CASSPGLYSNQPQHF.

This sequence joins TRBV9 and TRBJ2-3; TRBD1 matches 9 bases. V was pared by 0 bases and J by 2 bases, with 7 bases of the junction left unmatched. Looked up from germline, CDR1 is SGDLS and CDR2 is YYNGEE. The CDR3 loop spans 17 amino acids. The CDR3 nucleotides are TGTGCCAGCAGCGTAGGAGGGCGGGACAGGGTCACAGATACGCAGTATTTT. Its translation is CASSVGGRDRVTDTQYF.

The CDR3 DNA reads TGCGCCAGCAGCGATGCCAGCGGGGGGGCCCCCAGCTACGAGCAGTACTTC. It encodes CASSDASGGAPSYEQYF. The rearrangement links TRBV5-1 to TRBJ2-7, with TRBD2 identical over 10 bases. Germline V gene lookup returns CDR1 SGHRS and CDR2 YFSETQ. V was pared by 4 bases and J by 3 bases, with 13 bases of the junction left unmatched. This CDR3 comprises 17 residues.

The genes are TRBV29-1 and TRBJ2-7, with TRBD2 as a possible D gene (6 bases). Per the germline V gene, CDR1 is SQVTM and CDR2 is ANQGSEA. The V end was cut by 4 bases, the J end by 5 bases, with 12 bases between. This CDR3 has 12 residues. The CDR3 is CSVGRDPHEQYF. DNA of the CDR3: TGCAGCGTTGGGCGGGATCCCCACGAGCAGTACTTC.

The V and J genes are TRBV4-2 and TRBJ2-5; D call uncertain. The germline CDR1 and CDR2 sequences are LGHNA and YNFKEQ. Deletions cut 1 base from V and 3 bases from J, with 6 bases between. This CDR3 has 13 residues. CDR3 nucleotide sequence: TGTGCCAGCAGCCAAGGACTCAAAGAGACCCAGTACTTC. It yields the protein CASSQGLKETQYF.

The J gene is TRBJ1-6, the V gene TRBV9; D is ambiguous. Germline V gives CDR1 SGDLS, CDR2 YYNGEE. V was cut by 3 bases and J by 0 bases, with 7 bases left in between. The CDR3 contains 15 residues. The CDR3 reads CASSDTSSYNSPLHF. The CDR3, as DNA: TGTGCCAGCAGCGACACTAGCTCCTATAATTCACCCCTCCACTTT.

The CDR3 DNA reads as TGTGCCTGGAGGGACCCTGGCGGGCTACGATCCTACAATGAGCAGTTCTTC. Protein sequence: CAWRDPGGLRSYNEQFF. The chain uses TRBV30 and TRBJ2-1; D perhaps matches TRBD2 (5 bases). Germline V lookup: CDR1 GTSNPN, CDR2 SVGIG (reference sequence). Trimming shortened V by 3 bases and J by 1 base, and 19 bases separated the two germline ends. This CDR3 comprises 17 residues.

The chain joins TRBV7-6 to TRBJ2-3; D not certain. The V and J ends lost 5 bases and 2 bases respectively, with 23 bases between them. The CDR3 length is 18 residues. Germline V gene lookup returns CDR1 SGHVS and CDR2 FNYEAQ. The CDR3 loop reads CASSEPSWATKNTDTQYF. In nucleotides, the CDR3 is TGTGCCAGCAGCGAACCCTCATGGGCTACCAAGAACACAGATACGCAGTATTTT.

V gene TRBV27 combines with J gene TRBJ1-1; 9 nucleotides agree with TRBD1. The CDR3 loop spans 16 amino acids. Germline V gene sequence: CDR1 MNHEY, CDR2 SMNVEV (reference sequence). The V and J ends lost 5 bases and 1 base, in that order; junction bases with no gene match: 8. CDR3 loop: CASSPTGQGSNTEAFF. The CDR3 region has the DNA TGTGCCAGCAGTCCCACGGGACAGGGATCGAACACTGAAGCTTTCTTT.

This chain uses TRBV6-5 with TRBJ1-1, with TRBD1 identical over 7 bases. Germline lookup yields CDR1 MNHEY and CDR2 SVGAGI. This CDR3 is built from 12 residues. V was pared by 3 bases and J by 9 bases, with 4 bases of the junction left unmatched. The CDR3 DNA reads as TGTGCCAGCAGTTATTCGACAGGGAAAGCTTTCTTT. It encodes CASSYSTGKAFF.

The chain recombines TRBV5-1 with TRBJ2-1; 12 bases align to TRBD2. Trimming at V came to 3 bases and at J to 9 bases, leaving 7 bases not matched to a gene. CDR1 is SGHRS and CDR2 is YFSETQ in the germline V gene. The CDR3 is 15 amino acids. The DNA for the CDR3 is TGCGCCAGCAGCTGGACTAGCGGGGCTCCAACTGAGCAGTTCTTC. Translating it yields CASSWTSGAPTEQFF.

The DNA for the CDR3 is TGTGCCAGCTCAGGGACAGGGGCGAACACCGGGGAGCTGTTTTTT. Translating it yields CASSGTGANTGELFF. This chain uses TRBV18 with TRBJ2-2, with TRBD1 identical over 10 bases. The CDR3 has 15 amino acids. Germline assignment: CDR1 KGHSH and CDR2 LQKENI. The junction had 0 bases not matched to a gene; V was cut back by 5 bases and J by 0 bases.

The rearrangement joins TRBV3-1 (or the pseudogene TRBV3-2) to TRBJ2-1; the match to TRBD2 covers 11 bases. CDR1 LGHDT and CDR2 YNNKEL come from the germline V gene (reference sequence). The CDR3 runs to 16 residues. Trimming at V came to 3 bases and at J to 4 bases, leaving 5 bases not matched to a gene. CDR3 in amino acids: CASSHGLAGPYNEQFF. The CDR3, as DNA: TGTGCCAGCAGCCATGGACTAGCGGGCCCTTACAATGAGCAGTTCTTC.

The chain couples TRBV2 to TRBJ2-1; TRBD2 aligns across 10 bases. CDR3 length: 15 residues. The junction had 7 bases not matched to a gene; V was cut back by 6 bases and J by 5 bases. Germline loops: CDR1 SNHLY, CDR2 FYNNEI. Here the CDR3 reads CASRQAGGRNNEQFF. The CDR3 DNA sequence: TGTGCCAGCAGACAAGCGGGGGGGCGTAACAATGAGCAGTTCTTC.

By sample fraction, this clone is medium-sized. The chain joins TRBV9 to TRBJ2-1; 10 bases fit TRBD2. From germline, CDR1 is SGDLS and CDR2 YYNGEE. The CDR3 totals 13 residues. J gave up 4 bases and V 9 bases, and 4 bases lay outside the gene matches. The CDR3 is CATKREGYNEQFF. As DNA, the CDR3 is TGTGCCACTAAGCGGGAGGGGTACAATGAGCAGTTCTTC.

The rearrangement joins TRBV27 to TRBJ1-2, with 8 nucleotides matching TRBD1. The CDR3 contains 13 residues. Germline loops: CDR1 MNHEY, CDR2 SMNVEV (reference sequence). The V gene end was trimmed by 8 bases and the J gene end by 8 bases; junction bases not matched to a gene: 10. In DNA, the CDR3 is TGTGCCAGCGGCCAGAACACAGGGGGAGGCTACACCTTC. Translated, it gives CASGQNTGGGYTF.